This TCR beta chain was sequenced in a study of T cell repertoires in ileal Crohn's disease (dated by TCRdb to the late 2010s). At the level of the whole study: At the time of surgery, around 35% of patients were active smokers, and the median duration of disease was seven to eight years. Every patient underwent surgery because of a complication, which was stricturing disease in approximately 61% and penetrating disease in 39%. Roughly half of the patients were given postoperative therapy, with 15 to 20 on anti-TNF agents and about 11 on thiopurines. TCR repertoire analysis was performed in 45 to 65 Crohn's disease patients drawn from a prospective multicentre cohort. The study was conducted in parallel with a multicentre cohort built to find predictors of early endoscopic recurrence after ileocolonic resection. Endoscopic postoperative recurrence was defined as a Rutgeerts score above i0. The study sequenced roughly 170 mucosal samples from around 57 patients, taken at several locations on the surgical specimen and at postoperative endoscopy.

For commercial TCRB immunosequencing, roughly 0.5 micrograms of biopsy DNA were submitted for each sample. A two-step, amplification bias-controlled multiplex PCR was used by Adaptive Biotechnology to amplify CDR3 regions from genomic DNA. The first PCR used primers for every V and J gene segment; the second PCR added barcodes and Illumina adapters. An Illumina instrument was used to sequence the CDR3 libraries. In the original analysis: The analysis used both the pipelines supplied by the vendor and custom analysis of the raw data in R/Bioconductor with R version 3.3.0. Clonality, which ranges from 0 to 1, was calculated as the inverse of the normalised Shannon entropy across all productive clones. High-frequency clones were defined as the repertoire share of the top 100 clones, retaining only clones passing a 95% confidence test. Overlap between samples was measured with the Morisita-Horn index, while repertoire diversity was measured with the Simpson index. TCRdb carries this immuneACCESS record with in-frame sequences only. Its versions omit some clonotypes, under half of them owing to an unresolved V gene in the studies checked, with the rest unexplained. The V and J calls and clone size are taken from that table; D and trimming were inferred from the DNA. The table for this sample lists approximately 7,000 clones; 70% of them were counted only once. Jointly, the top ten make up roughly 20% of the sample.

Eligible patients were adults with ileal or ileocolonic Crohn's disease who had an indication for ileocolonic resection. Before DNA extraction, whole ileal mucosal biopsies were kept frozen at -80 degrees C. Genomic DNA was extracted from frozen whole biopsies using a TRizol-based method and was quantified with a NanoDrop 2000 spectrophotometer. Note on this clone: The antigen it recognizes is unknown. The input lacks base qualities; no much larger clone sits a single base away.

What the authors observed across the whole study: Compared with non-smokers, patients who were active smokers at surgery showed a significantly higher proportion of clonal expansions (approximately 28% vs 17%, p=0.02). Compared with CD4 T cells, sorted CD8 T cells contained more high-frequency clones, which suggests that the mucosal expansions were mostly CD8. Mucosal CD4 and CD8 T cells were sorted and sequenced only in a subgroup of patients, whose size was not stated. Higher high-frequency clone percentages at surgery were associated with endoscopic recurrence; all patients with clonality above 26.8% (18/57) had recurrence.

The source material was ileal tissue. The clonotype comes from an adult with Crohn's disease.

CDR3 region: CASSFGSSSYNEQFF. In nucleotides, the sequence is TGTGCCAGCAGCTTCGGTTCGAGCTCCTACAATGAGCAGTTCTTC. The rearranged chain carries TRBV7-2 and TRBJ2-1; there is no confident call for the D gene. V was cut back by 3 bases and J by 0 bases, leaving a gap of 9 bases between them. CDR1 SGHTA and CDR2 FQGNSA are derived from the germline V gene. The CDR3 starts with the cysteine, ends with the phenylalanine, and has 15 residues. Kept here is only the CDR3 DNA, which spans 45 bases and is read in frame from base 1. The entire variable domain, with the stretches around the CDR3 drawn from the reference TRBV7-2 and TRBJ2-1 proteins, is GAGVSQSPSNKVTEKGKDVELRCDPISGHTALYWYRQSLGQGLEFLIYFQGNSAPDKSGLPSDRFSAERTGGSVSTLTIQRTQQEDSAVYLCASSFGSSSYNEQFFGPGTRLTVL.